This TCR beta chain was sequenced during a study of identical twins. Findings and limits, study-wide: For cord blood, abundant beta clonotypes had fewer insertions, unlike memory repertoires, which showed none. A cross-sectional statistical analysis, not follow-up of the same donors, supported the conclusions. Invariant MAIT and iNKT cells may have partly biased zero-insertion analyses. Models underestimated TCR alpha sharing (out-of-frame) in monozygotic twins.

The CDR3 totals 17 residues. Germline-derived CDR1 and CDR2 are DFQATT and SNEGSKA (reference sequence). The V gene end was trimmed by 0 bases and the J gene end by 5 bases; junction bases not matched to a gene: 11. TCRdb re-called the 5' RACE reads through MiXCR, storing one row per CDR3 protein. The table records roughly 700,000 distinct CDR3 sequences, around 8.6% of them present only once. Note on this clonotype: Its antigen is not known.

These data were likewise used in another study, on yellow fever vaccine responses in identical twins.

This chain joins TRBV20-1 and TRBJ2-2, with TRBD1 matching over 8 bases. This receptor was taken from a woman aged 18-30 years in good health. The sample consisted of PBMCs. The CDR3 loop is CSARDPTGGVKTGELFF. The CDR3 region has the DNA TGCAGTGCTAGAGACCCCACAGGGGGTGTAAAAACCGGGGAGCTGTTTTTT.